The present TCR beta chain was sequenced within a study of blood T cell repertoires in COVID-19. Turning to the study itself: Spain, Italy and the United States supplied samples that represented acute and convalescent COVID-19. PBMCs, B-cell-depleted T cells, or T cells provided the cDNA or gDNA that made up the material.

The CDR3 consists of 17 residues. Germline loops: CDR1 LGHNA, CDR2 YNFKEQ. Losses at the gene ends were 1 base for V and 2 bases for J; bases not matched to a gene: 8. Individuals aged roughly 18 to 95 years were recruited from approximately 22 US areas. In Cohort 3, a recovered donor had either two negative PCRs, clearance, or symptom resolution. Method: immunoSEQ multiplex PCR; TCRdb's copy keeps in-frame clones and lacks some. Seen here are a few hundred thousand clones, about 86% observed once, and the top ten hold roughly a tenth. The chain recombines TRBV4-2 with TRBJ2-1; 7 positions agree with TRBD1. The TCR was taken from a woman between 50 and 59 years old who had recovered from COVID-19. The specimen was PBMCs or T cells enriched from blood (not recorded which). The chain's CDR3 is CASSQVNTGAAYNEQFF. CDR3 in DNA: TGTGCCAGCAGCCAAGTAAACACAGGGGCCGCCTACAATGAGCAGTTCTTC.